This TCR beta chain is from a study of cytomegalovirus exposure and HLA in healthy donors. Overall study context: The 95 to 150 validation repertoires, a later analysis reported, used the same platform as the approximately 700 first-cohort repertoires. Study-wide findings and caveats: It was reported that the classifier diagnosed cytomegalovirus status with high specificity and sensitivity in both the original and validation cohorts. Some TCR beta chains (about 170 of them) were listed as cytomegalovirus-associated.

The donors belonged to the roughly 130-subject validation cohort, separate from the 666-subject first cohort. CDR3 length: 14 amino acids. In germline, CDR1 is MNHNS, CDR2 SASEGT. Remarks on this clone: Its specificity is not known. The junction departs from the called germline gene at one end, perhaps through a read error.

TCRdb's copy holds only in-frame clones and misses some; the assay was immunoSEQ multiplex PCR. The data show about 140,000 clones, approximately 82% seen once. Specimen: PBMCs. The sequence was obtained from a man under 40 in good health and CMV-seropositive. This sequence joins TRBV6-1 and TRBJ2-2, with 10 nucleotides matching TRBD1. The CDR3 DNA reads TGCTCGATTGACAGGGGGCCGAACACCGGGGAGCTGTTTTTT. It specifies CSIDRGPNTGELFF.